Shown below are 9 T cell receptor beta chains from a single sample sequenced in a study of T-cell memory formation after mild COVID-19 (dated by TCRdb to the early 2020s). Library preparation used 5' RACE. The reads were generated on an Illumina NovaSeq 6000. Clones were called with MiXCR by TCRdb after fastp trimmed the public reads at Q25, and only in-frame beta chains were retained. Rows are unified per CDR3 protein, each entry keeping the most common DNA and genes. Here the sample has 350,000 to 500,000 distinct CDR3 sequences; under 20% occur a single time. About a fifth of the sample is in the top ten clones. Sample: PBMCs or a T cell subset sorted from them (not recorded which). Receptors originate from a man between 18 and 29 years old who had mild COVID-19 (a few samples of this study predate the infection). The sample titles of this study are shuffled in the database, so cell type and time point are left out; the donor was told from shared clones.

There are a few counts of this clonotype. The chain recombines TRBV5-6 with TRBJ2-1; D perhaps matches TRBD2 (7 bases). The V and J ends lost 4 bases and 3 bases respectively, with 14 bases between them. CDR3 length: 15 residues. CDR1 SGHDT and CDR2 YYEEEE come from the germline V gene. The CDR3 is CASSPEGGNYNEQFF. The CDR3, as DNA: TGTGCCAGCAGCCCCGAGGGGGGGAACTACAATGAGCAGTTCTTC.

The chain is built from TRBV4-3 and TRBJ2-3; weak D call: TRBD2 (5 bases). The CDR3 has 16 residues. V lost 0 bases to trimming and J lost 6 bases, with 16 bases between them. Germline assignment: CDR1 LGHNA and CDR2 YSLEER. In nucleotides, the CDR3 is TGCGCCAGCAGCCAAGATCGGGCGGGTCTGGCTGATACGCAGTATTTT. This sequence encodes CASSQDRAGLADTQYF.

This chain connects TRBV29-1 to TRBJ2-5; 7 bases map to TRBD2. The CDR3 length is 11 residues. Trimming cost V 7 bases and J 5 bases; bases outside gene matches: 4. The germline gives CDR1 SQVTM, CDR2 ANQGSEA. Here the CDR3 reads CSGGGEETQYF. CDR3 DNA sequence: TGCAGCGGGGGGGGTGAGGAGACCCAGTACTTC.

The sample holds a few counts of this clonotype. The chain uses TRBV28 and TRBJ2-7; D gene ambiguous. Trimming left V 6 bases short and J 6 bases short, with 12 bases between. The germline gives CDR1 MDHEN, CDR2 SYDVKM. The CDR3 consists of 12 residues. The DNA for the CDR3 is TGTGCCAGCAGGGTCACGGGCGGCGAGCAGTACGTC. Translated: CASRVTGGEQYV.

This clonotype appeared a few times. The chain combines TRBV7-2 with TRBJ1-6, with D tentatively TRBD1 (6 bases). The CDR3 covers 15 residues. Germline V CDR1 and CDR2: SGHTA, FQGNSA. Trimming shortened V by 4 bases and J by 7 bases, and 14 bases separated the two germline ends. CDR3 sequence (DNA): TGTGCCAGCAGCTCCCACAGGGCTAACAATTCACCCCTCCACTTT. Its protein is CASSSHRANNSPLHF.

This clonotype has more than one count but fewer than ten. The J gene is TRBJ2-3, the V gene TRBV6-2 or TRBV6-3; 8 bases map to TRBD1. Losses at the gene ends were 2 bases for V and 1 base for J; bases not matched to a gene: 5. Germline CDR1 is MNHEY and CDR2 is SVGEGT. The CDR3 loop spans 16 amino acids. In nucleotides, the CDR3 is TGTGCCAGCAGTTACCGGACAGGGACCCGCACAGATACGCAGTATTTT. This gives the protein CASSYRTGTRTDTQYF.

J is TRBJ2-7 and V is TRBV18; 7 bases fit TRBD2. V was clipped by 4 bases and J by 7 bases; unmatched bases: 13. CDR1 and CDR2 from the germline V gene are KGHSH and LQKENI. The CDR3 totals 15 residues. The CDR3 DNA follows: TGTGCCAGCTCACGACAGAGCGGGGCAGACGTAGAGCAGTACTTC. Translated: CASSRQSGADVEQYF.

DNA of the CDR3: TGTGCCAGCAGCTTCCAGGGACTAGGGGAGACCCAGTACTTC. Encoded protein: CASSFQGLGETQYF. The rearrangement uses TRBV7-3 and TRBJ2-5; TRBD2 matches at 8 bases. Germline V gene lookup returns CDR1 SGHTA and CDR2 FQGTGA. This CDR3 contains 14 residues. The junction had 5 bases not matched to a gene; V was cut back by 3 bases and J by 5 bases.

This clonotype was counted between two and nine times. The rearrangement links TRBV6-2 or TRBV6-3 to TRBJ2-3; weak D call: TRBD1 (6 bases). The V end lost 0 bases, the J end lost 4 bases, and 8 bases lay between the germline ends. Germline V gene data show CDR1 as MNHEY and CDR2 as SVGEGT. This CDR3 has 14 amino acids. The CDR3 reads CASSYSGAADTQYF. The CDR3, as DNA: TGTGCCAGCAGTTACTCGGGGGCCGCAGATACGCAGTATTTT.